What follows describes a single T cell receptor beta chain. The data are from a study of T cell changes during pregnancy in multiple sclerosis. The CDR3 extends over 16 amino acids. Germline-derived CDR1 and CDR2 are SGHTS and YDEGEE. J was trimmed by 5 bases and V by 3 bases; bases with no gene match: 12. Using immunoSEQ multiplex PCR, the repertoire was profiled, and TCRdb retains in-frame clones only, with some absent. The sample carries 25,000 to 35,000 clones, approximately 88% recorded once. This clonotype originated in a female donor with multiple sclerosis, enrolled in a pregnancy study. The chain carries TRBV5-8 and TRBJ2-5; 8 positions agree with TRBD2. This material consisted of CD8+ T cells from peripheral blood mononuclear cells, taken before pregnancy. The CDR3, as DNA: TGTGCCAGCAGCTACCTCGCGGGGGGCCCGTCGGAGACCCAGTACTTC. Translated: CASSYLAGGPSETQYF.